The rows below give T cell receptor beta chains drawn from one sample of a study of T cells after yellow fever vaccination. MiXCR, applied by TCRdb to the 5' RACE reads, yields one record per CDR3 protein. The sample includes around 340,000 distinct CDR3 sequences, around 13% of them seen just once. The sample was CD4+ T cells sorted from PBMCs, taken 15 days after the yellow fever booster vaccination. Every receptor here comes from a man aged 18 to 29 who received the YFV17D yellow fever vaccine. Both conserved end residues are part of each CDR3. A D gene is named only where the DNA matches it firmly.

TRBD1	TRBV6-5	TRBJ2-5	CASSSYRGQETQYF
TRBD2	TRBV6-2/TRBV6-3	TRBJ2-1	CASSGLAGGTSHNEQFF
TRBD1	TRBV5-1	TRBJ2-1	CASSSGTGHYNEQFF
TRBD2	TRBV20-1	TRBJ2-3	CSAPTSGADTQYF
NA	TRBV5-1	TRBJ2-1	CASRVVGLNEQFF
NA	TRBV10-3	TRBJ1-4	CAISGPGSEKLFF
TRBD2	TRBV6-2/TRBV6-3	TRBJ2-1	CAKTSGGISYNEQFF
NA	TRBV5-1	TRBJ2-1	CASSAAGQTYNEQFF
TRBD2	TRBV20-1	TRBJ2-2	CSGRGGLYTGELFF
TRBD2	TRBV7-6	TRBJ2-5	CASSSSGAKTQYF
NA	TRBV7-2	TRBJ1-5	CASSLAGFSYQPQHF
NA	TRBV7-9	TRBJ1-6	CASSLAGSTSSPLHF
NA	TRBV5-4	TRBJ2-3	CASSPPGGRTTDTQYF